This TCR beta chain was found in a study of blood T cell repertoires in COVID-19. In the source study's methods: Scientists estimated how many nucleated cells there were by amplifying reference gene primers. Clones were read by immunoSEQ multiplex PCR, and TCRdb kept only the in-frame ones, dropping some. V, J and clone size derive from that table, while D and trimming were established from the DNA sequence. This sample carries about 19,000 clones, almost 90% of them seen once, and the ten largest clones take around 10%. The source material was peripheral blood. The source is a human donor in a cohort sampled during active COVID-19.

CDR3 nucleotide sequence: TGTGCCAGTAGCAGGAACAGGGCTCCTAATTCACCCCTCCACTTT. Amino acids: CASSRNRAPNSPLHF. This chain links TRBV19 with TRBJ1-6; D may be TRBD1 (6 bases). Germline CDR1 reads LNHDA; CDR2 reads SQIVND (reference sequence). CDR3 length: 15 amino acids. Trimming took off 6 bases at V and 6 bases at J, with 15 bases between the two ends.